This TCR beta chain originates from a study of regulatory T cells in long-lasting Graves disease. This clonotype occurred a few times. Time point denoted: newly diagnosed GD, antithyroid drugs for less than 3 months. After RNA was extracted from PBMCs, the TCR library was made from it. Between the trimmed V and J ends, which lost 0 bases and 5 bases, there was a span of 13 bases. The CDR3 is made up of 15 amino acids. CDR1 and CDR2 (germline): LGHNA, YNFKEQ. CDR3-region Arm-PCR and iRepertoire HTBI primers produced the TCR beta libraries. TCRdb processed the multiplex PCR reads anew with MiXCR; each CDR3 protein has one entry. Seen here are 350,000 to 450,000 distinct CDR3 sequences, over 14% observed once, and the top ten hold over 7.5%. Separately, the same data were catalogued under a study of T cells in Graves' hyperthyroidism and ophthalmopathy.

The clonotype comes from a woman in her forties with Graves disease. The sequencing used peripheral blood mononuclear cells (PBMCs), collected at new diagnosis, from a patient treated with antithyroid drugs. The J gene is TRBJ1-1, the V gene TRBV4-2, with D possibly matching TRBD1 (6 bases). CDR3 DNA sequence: TGTGCCAGCAGCCAAGAGAACAGGGCCCGTACTGAAGCTTTCTTT. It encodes CASSQENRARTEAFF.